These T cell receptor beta chains were read from a single sample in a study of T cell responses to AZD1222 COVID-19 vaccine. Assay: immunoSEQ multiplex PCR; the TCRdb copy retains only in-frame clones and omits some. The sample yields about 130,000 clones, around 92% seen once. Here the sequenced sample was peripheral blood, taken 28 days after the second AZD1222 dose. The source is an adult who received the AZD1222 COVID-19 vaccine. Each CDR3 is given with its conserved first and last residue. D genes are given only for firm matches. Clone size is shown for a subset of rows, as once, few, many or a class of expanded clone.

D | J | V | size | CDR3 | DNA
. | TRBJ2-7 | TRBV7-9 | once | CASSFQGGSYEQYF | TGTGCCAGCAGCTTCCAGGGCGGCTCCTACGAGCAGTACTTC
. | TRBJ1-2 | TRBV12-3/TRBV12-4 | . | CASSPRPYGYTF | TGTGCCAGCAGTCCAAGACCATACGGCTACACCTTC
. | TRBJ1-5 | TRBV12-3/TRBV12-4 | . | CASSFTSNQPQHF | TGTGCCAGCAGTTTTACAAGCAATCAGCCCCAGCATTTT
. | TRBJ2-3 | TRBV2 | . | CASSWDSTDTQYF | TGTGCCAGCAGTTGGGACTCCACAGATACGCAGTATTTT
. | TRBJ2-2 | TRBV5-4 | . | CASTGKNTGELFF | TGTGCCAGCACAGGAAAGAACACCGGGGAGCTGTTTTTT
. | TRBJ2-3 | TRBV14 | once | CASSPEGRGSITDTQYF | TGTGCCAGCAGCCCAGAAGGCAGGGGTTCGATCACAGATACGCAGTATTTT
. | TRBJ2-3 | TRBV9 | . | CASRGASTDTQYF | TGTGCCAGCAGAGGGGCGAGCACAGATACGCAGTATTTT
. | TRBJ1-3 | TRBV5-1 | . | CASSGGAAGNTIYF | TGCGCCAGCAGCGGAGGGGCGGCTGGAAACACCATATATTTT
TRBD1 | TRBJ2-1 | TRBV7-2 | . | CASSPGQGFNEQFF | TGTGCCAGTTCCCCGGGACAGGGGTTCAATGAGCAGTTCTTC
. | TRBJ1-5 | TRBV5-1 | . | CASSFGTDQWPQHF | TGCGCCAGCAGCTTCGGGACGGACCAGTGGCCCCAGCATTTT
. | TRBJ1-4 | TRBV18 | . | CASSPTKGHGTYNEKLFF | TGTGCCAGCTCACCAACAAAGGGACACGGGACTTATAATGAAAAACTGTTTTTT
. | TRBJ2-6 | TRBV19 | . | CASMVASSSGANVLTF | TGTGCCAGTATGGTGGCAAGCTCCTCTGGGGCCAACGTCCTGACTTTC
. | TRBJ2-5 | TRBV18 | . | CASSPRGQAGGETQYF | TGTGCCAGCTCACCACGGGGGCAGGCTGGGGGAGAGACCCAGTACTTC
. | TRBJ1-6 | TRBV6-5 | . | CASRPPGRDNSPLHF | TGTGCCAGCAGGCCCCCGGGACGGGATAATTCACCCCTCCACTTT
. | TRBJ1-2 | TRBV7-2 | once | CASSWASSGYTF | TGTGCCAGCAGCTGGGCCTCGTCAGGCTACACCTTC
TRBD1 | TRBJ1-2 | TRBV29-1 | . | CSVPRDRAYGYTF | TGCAGCGTCCCCCGGGACAGGGCCTATGGCTACACCTTC
. | TRBJ2-1 | TRBV19 | . | CAASGGGQISYNEQFF | TGTGCCGCTTCCGGAGGGGGCCAAATCTCCTACAATGAGCAGTTCTTC
. | TRBJ1-1 | TRBV5-1 | . | CASSPAGGANTEAFF | TGCGCCAGCAGCCCGGCCGGGGGGGCGAACACTGAAGCTTTCTTT
TRBD1 | TRBJ1-1 | TRBV7-8 | . | CASSQGDRGAEAFF | TGTGCCAGCAGCCAAGGGGACAGGGGGGCGGAAGCTTTCTTT
. | TRBJ2-6 | TRBV6-1 | . | CASSEAVRAGANVLTF | TGTGCCAGCAGTGAAGCGGTCCGCGCTGGGGCCAACGTCCTGACTTTC
. | TRBJ2-7 | TRBV5-1 | . | CASSLAGQGDEQYF | TGCGCCAGCAGCTTGGCCGGGCAAGGCGACGAGCAGTACTTC
. | TRBJ1-2 | TRBV5-4 | . | CASSPVVGGSYGYTF | TGTGCCAGCAGCCCCGTGGTGGGAGGCTCCTATGGCTACACCTTC